This T cell receptor beta chain was profiled in a study of cytomegalovirus exposure and HLA in healthy donors. With 60 Vbeta and 13 Jbeta primers, the PCR was carried out. Sequencing was performed with immunoSEQ multiplex PCR; in TCRdb, only in-frame clones are kept and a portion is missing. This sample has 140,000 or so clones, with roughly 80% found just once. In germline, CDR1 is LNHDA, CDR2 SQIVND (reference sequence). The CDR3 is 13 residues long. V was pared by 1 base and J by 7 bases, with 10 bases between. This chain connects TRBV19 to TRBJ1-2, with D unclear. The source of this sequence is a woman in her 40s in good health and CMV-seronegative. The sequencing input was PBMCs. CDR3 loop: CASSIGGSVGYTF. DNA of the CDR3: TGTGCCAGTAGTATAGGCGGAAGTGTTGGCTACACCTTC. Full variable domain (remainder filled in from reference TRBV19 and TRBJ1-2): DGGITQSPKYLFRKEGQNVTLSCEQNLNHDAMYWYRQDPGQGLRLIYYSQIVNDFQKGDIAEGYSVSREKKESFPLTVTSAQKNPTAFYLCASSIGGSVGYTFGSGTRLTVV.